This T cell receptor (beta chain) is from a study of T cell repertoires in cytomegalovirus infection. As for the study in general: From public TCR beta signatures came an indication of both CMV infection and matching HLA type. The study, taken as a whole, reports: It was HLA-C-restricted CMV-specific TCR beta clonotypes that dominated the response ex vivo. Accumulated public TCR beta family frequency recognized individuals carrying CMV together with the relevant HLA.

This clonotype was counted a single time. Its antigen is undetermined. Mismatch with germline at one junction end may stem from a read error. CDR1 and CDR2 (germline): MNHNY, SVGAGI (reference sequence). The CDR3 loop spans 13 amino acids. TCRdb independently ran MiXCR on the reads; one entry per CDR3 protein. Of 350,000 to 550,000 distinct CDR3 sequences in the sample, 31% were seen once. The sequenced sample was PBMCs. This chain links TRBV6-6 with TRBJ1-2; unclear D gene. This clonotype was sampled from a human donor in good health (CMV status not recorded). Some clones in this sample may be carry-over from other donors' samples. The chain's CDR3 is CDSSPTENYGYTF. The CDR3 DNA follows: TGTGACAGCAGCCCTACCGAGAACTATGGCTACACCTTC.